This TCR beta chain was recovered during a study of T cell responses to AZD1222 COVID-19 vaccine (dated by TCRdb to about 2021). About the full investigation: AZD1222 recipients with second doses at about 4 weeks or about 12 weeks were pooled, because spike-specific TCR depth and breadth did not differ between schedules. A total of 240 or so trial participants underwent TCR sequencing, of whom about 200 had received two doses of AZD1222 and around 25 had received two doses of the MenACWY control vaccine. Trial participants were enrolled into age subgroups of 18-55, 56-69 and 70-plus years, which contained roughly 150, 30 and 60 TCR-sequenced participants, respectively. What the research found in general, with its limitations: Because no day 14 peak-response samples were available, repertoires were characterized only after the peak T cell response. In the small 56-69-year group, the increase in depth fell short of significance, most likely because of low power. Participants were mostly white British and included more females than males, and it was suggested by the authors that clonal diversity may have been underestimated. Vaccine-associated CD4 TCRs spanned the whole spike protein, with dominant responses in regions 160-218 and 743-854. After two AZD1222 doses, both the breadth and the depth of spike-specific TCRs were significantly higher than at day 0 and than in MenACWY recipients. Conclusions about previously exposed vaccinees are limited because only a handful of AZD1222 recipients were SARS-CoV-2 seropositive at baseline. Nearly half of unique spike-specific TCRs reportedly recognized epitopes outside regions mutated in the B.1.351 and B.1.1.7 variants.

This clone was detected only once. There is no known antigen for this receptor. Base-call qualities are not available, and no considerably larger clone is one nucleotide away. This specimen's time point label, interpreted: baseline before first vaccination. The vaccinee samples were drawn from two UK trials, COV001 and COV002, one of which was a single-blind randomized controlled phase 2/3 trial testing AZD1222 (ChAdOx1 nCoV-19) in healthy adults. For TCRbeta chain sequencing, PBMC samples were collected from trial participants at day 0 and at day 28 after the second dose. The CDR3 regions of human TCRbeta chains were subjected to immunosequencing. The paper's data handling went like this. TCRs in the repertoires were compared against a reference library of SARS-CoV-2-specific TCRs that had been generated with the MIRA antigen-specificity platform. Breadth was defined as the fraction of unique TCRs that were SARS-CoV-2-associated. Depth was defined as the fraction of total T cells that were SARS-CoV-2-associated. Using the MIRA data, each spike-specific TCR was mapped to the spike region that the TCR reacts to and placed in a CD4 or CD8 class. Log10-transformed breadth and depth values were compared by one-way ANOVA with Sidak's multiple comparisons tests. The table was pulled from immuneACCESS by TCRdb, which kept in-frame rearrangements only. Such tables lose some clones; where checked, under half of the loss comes from unresolved V genes, and the rest has no known cause. The V and J calls and the clone size are those of that table, but D and trimming were determined from the DNA. In this sample the table shows about 140,000 clones, around 90% of which occur a single time. Roughly 3.1% of the sample is taken by the ten largest.

The CDR3 runs 13 residues from the cysteine to the phenylalanine. Only the CDR3 region is kept as DNA, spanning 39 bases read in frame from base 1. CDR1 and CDR2 (KGHDR, SFDVKD) derive from the germline V gene. V and J are truncated by 6 bases and 2 bases respectively, leaving an intervening sequence of 7 bases. Recombination joined TRBV24-1 with TRBJ2-1; the D gene cannot be resolved beyond TRBD1 or TRBD2, each matching 5 bases. This clonotype was obtained from an adult in good health. The sample here was peripheral blood, taken on day 0 of AZD1222 vaccination. The CDR3 protein: CATSLGPYNEQFF. The nucleotide sequence reads TGTGCCACCAGTTTGGGACCCTACAATGAGCAGTTCTTC.